Below, 2 T cell receptor beta chains from the same sample are listed, as sequenced in a study of blood T cells in healthy people across ages. Together with a sample-barcoded 5' primer, a J-beta primer mix was included in a second PCR lasting roughly 7 to 11 cycles. MiXCR, applied by TCRdb to the 5' RACE reads, yields one record per CDR3 protein. This sample yields 450,000 to 700,000 distinct CDR3 sequences, of which 25% to 30% are seen a single time; roughly 18% belongs to the top ten. Sequenced input: blood. These receptors were collected from a woman between 65 and 79 years old in good health.

In nucleotides, the CDR3 is TGTGCCAGCAGCCAAGGTTTCGGCGGTGGGGAGACCCAGTACTTC. As protein: CASSQGFGGGETQYF. This sequence joins TRBV3-1 and TRBJ2-5; no clear D gene. The V end lost 1 base, the J end lost 5 bases, and 14 bases lay between the germline ends. This CDR3 has 15 amino acids. Germline CDR1 reads LGHDT; CDR2 reads YNNKEL (reference sequence).

This clonotype has just a few counts. The chain recombines TRBV5-1 with TRBJ2-4; D might be TRBD1 (8 bases). Germline V gives CDR1 SGHRS, CDR2 YFSETQ. There are 14 residues in the CDR3. V lost 4 bases and J lost 7, with 15 bases in between. In DNA, the CDR3 is TGCGCCAGCAGCCCGACAGGGGAGGGGAACATTCAGTACTTC. Translation: CASSPTGEGNIQYF.